A selection of T cell receptor beta chains follows, all from one sample in a study of radiation and T cells in renal cell carcinoma. Sequencing was performed with immunoSEQ multiplex PCR; in TCRdb, only in-frame clones are kept and a portion is missing. The sample lists some 25,000 clones; 58% were seen once. Sequenced material: tumor tissue, taken from a patient whose treatment was nephrectomy without radiotherapy. The receptors derive from a man aged 40-55 years with renal cell carcinoma. Both conserved end residues are part of each CDR3. The order of the fields is V gene, clone size, D gene, CDR3 length, J gene, CDR3 protein, CDR3 DNA. D genes are given only for firm matches. Some rows mark clone size as missing; the rest say once, few, many or name a class of expanded clone.

>TRBV5-4|-|TRBD1|15|TRBJ2-7
CASSLVGTAPYEQYF
TGTGCCAGCAGCTTGGTAGGGACAGCTCCCTACGAGCAGTACTTC
>TRBV10-2|-|TRBD1|13|TRBJ2-5
CASSFDRAETQYF
TGCGCCAGCAGTTTCGACAGGGCGGAGACCCAGTACTTC
>TRBV7-8|-|TRBD1|16|TRBJ1-3
CASSLADRGRGNTIYF
TGTGCCAGCAGCTTAGCGGACAGGGGGCGAGGAAACACCATATATTTT
>TRBV5-5|-|-|14|TRBJ2-1
CASSLWTSYNEQFF
TGTGCCAGCAGCTTGTGGACGTCATACAATGAGCAGTTCTTC
>TRBV10-2|-|TRBD1|15|TRBJ2-5
CASLLGTGGGETQYF
TGCGCCAGCCTACTCGGGACAGGGGGCGGGGAGACCCAGTACTTC
>TRBV18|-|TRBD1|13|TRBJ1-2
CASSQTGVYGYTF
TGTGCCAGCTCTCAAACAGGGGTCTATGGCTACACCTTC
>TRBV6-5|-|-|15|TRBJ1-1
CASSYQRGANTEAFF
TGTGCCAGCAGTTACCAGAGAGGGGCGAACACTGAAGCTTTCTTT
>TRBV6-1|-|TRBD2|15|TRBJ2-1
CASTGSAGGRDEQFF
TGTGCCAGCACCGGGTCGGCGGGAGGTCGCGATGAGCAGTTCTTC
>TRBV2|many|-|12|TRBJ1-3
CASEGTGNTIYF
TGTGCCAGCGAGGGGACTGGAAACACCATATATTTT
>TRBV6-6|-|TRBD1|15|TRBJ2-3
CASSYGDRETDTQYF
TGTGCCAGCAGTTATGGGGACAGGGAGACAGATACGCAGTATTTT
>TRBV6-1|-|TRBD2|16|TRBJ2-3
CASSGRLAGPTDTQYF
TGTGCCAGCAGTGGGCGACTAGCGGGGCCCACAGATACGCAGTATTTT
>TRBV5-4|-|TRBD1|14|TRBJ1-6
CASSLDRMNSPLHF
TGTGCCAGCAGCCTGGACAGGATGAATTCACCCCTCCACTTT
>TRBV6-1|-|-|13|TRBJ2-5
CASSPTGRETQYF
TGTGCCAGCAGTCCGACAGGGAGGGAGACCCAGTACTTC
>TRBV6-1|once|TRBD2|16|TRBJ2-5
CASSETLAGAQETQYF
TGTGCCAGCAGTGAAACTCTAGCGGGGGCGCAAGAGACCCAGTACTTC
>TRBV19|-|TRBD1|15|TRBJ1-2
CASSRTGALNYGYTF
TGTGCCAGTAGTAGGACAGGGGCACTCAACTATGGCTACACCTTC
>TRBV7-9|-|-|15|TRBJ2-5
CASNPRRGEGETQYF
TGTGCCAGCAACCCCCGGCGGGGTGAGGGAGAGACCCAGTACTTC
>TRBV7-9|-|TRBD1|18|TRBJ1-4
CASSLGGQGPVFNEKLFF
TGTGCCAGCAGCTTGGGGGGACAGGGGCCCGTCTTCAATGAAAAACTGTTTTTT
>TRBV20-1|few|-|10|TRBJ1-2
CSAPNYGYTF
TGCAGTGCCCCCAACTATGGCTACACCTTC
>TRBV4-1|-|TRBD2|16|TRBJ2-3
CASSQDPGGATDTQYF
TGCGCCAGCAGCCAAGATCCGGGGGGGGCAACAGATACGCAGTATTTT
>TRBV6-6|-|TRBD2|15|TRBJ2-1
CASSPTSGLSNEQFF
TGTGCCAGCAGTCCGACTAGCGGCCTTTCCAATGAGCAGTTCTTC
>TRBV5-6|few|-|12|TRBJ1-2
CASSQTNDGYTF
TGTGCCAGCAGCCAAACTAATGATGGCTACACCTTC
>TRBV5-1|-|-|16|TRBJ1-1
CASSFGKGQGDTEAFF
TGCGCCAGCAGCTTCGGTAAGGGGCAAGGGGACACTGAAGCTTTCTTT
>TRBV5-6|-|-|13|TRBJ1-4
CASTRGGPEKLFF
TGTGCCAGCACGCGGGGAGGGCCTGAAAAACTGTTTTTT
>TRBV2|-|TRBD2|13|TRBJ2-1
CASGGTSGGEQFF
TGTGCCAGCGGCGGGACTAGCGGGGGTGAGCAGTTCTTC
>TRBV9|once|-|15|TRBJ2-1
CASSGGDKGYNEQFF
TGTGCCAGCAGCGGAGGGGACAAGGGTTACAATGAGCAGTTCTTC
>TRBV10-3|few|TRBD1|14|TRBJ1-1
CAISQTGANTEAFF
TGTGCCATCAGCCAGACAGGGGCTAACACTGAAGCTTTCTTT
>TRBV6-5|-|-|13|TRBJ1-1
CASSLQLNTEAFF
TGTGCCAGCAGTTTACAGCTGAACACTGAAGCTTTCTTT
>TRBV7-9|medium-sized|TRBD2|14|TRBJ2-2
CASSPMGGTGELFF
TGTGCCAGCAGCCCAATGGGGGGGACCGGGGAGCTGTTTTTT
>TRBV5-4|few|TRBD1|16|TRBJ1-3
CASSSLDRGSGNTIYF
TGTGCCAGCAGCTCTCTCGACAGGGGGAGTGGAAACACCATATATTTT
>TRBV5-1|once|TRBD2|13|TRBJ2-2
CASRAGGTGELFF
TGCGCCAGCAGAGCGGGAGGGACCGGGGAGCTGTTTTTT
>TRBV2|-|TRBD1|16|TRBJ1-2
CASTMGTGGSGYGYTF
TGTGCCAGCACAATGGGGACAGGGGGTAGTGGCTATGGCTACACCTTC
>TRBV4-1|-|-|14|TRBJ1-3
CASSQGGLGNTIYF
TGCGCCAGCAGCCAAGGGGGGCTTGGAAACACCATATATTTT
>TRBV29-1|-|-|14|TRBJ1-2
CSVVPGAGDYGYTF
TGCAGCGTTGTCCCAGGGGCGGGGGACTATGGCTACACCTTC
>TRBV4-1|-|-|17|TRBJ1-3
CASSNKINPLSGNTIYF
TGCGCCAGCAGCAATAAGATAAACCCACTCTCTGGAAACACCATATATTTT
>TRBV2|-|-|15|TRBJ2-1
CASSGRDSTFNEQFF
TGTGCCAGCAGTGGCCGGGACTCAACCTTCAATGAGCAGTTCTTC
>TRBV7-2|-|-|14|TRBJ2-5
CASSTDGVQETQYF
TGTGCCAGCAGCACGGACGGGGTACAAGAGACCCAGTACTTC
>TRBV19|-|-|13|TRBJ1-2
CASSLRGVGGYTF
TGTGCCAGTAGTCTCCGTGGCGTGGGCGGCTACACCTTC
>TRBV5-1|-|TRBD1|19|TRBJ2-1
CASSPGVGQFWGPYNEQFF
TGCGCCAGCAGCCCCGGAGTGGGACAGTTCTGGGGCCCCTACAATGAGCAGTTCTTC
>TRBV6-4|few|-|16|TRBJ1-3
CASSYRPLLLRNTIYF
TGTGCCAGCAGTTACCGGCCTCTTTTGCTGAGAAACACCATATATTTT
>TRBV5-4|few|-|12|TRBJ2-2
CASSVNTGELFF
TGTGCCAGCAGCGTAAACACCGGGGAGCTGTTTTTT
>TRBV5-1|-|-|13|TRBJ2-7
CASSLVPSYEQYF
TGCGCCAGCAGCTTGGTTCCGTCCTACGAGCAGTACTTC
>TRBV7-9|-|-|12|TRBJ1-2
CASSLSSYGYTF
TGTGCCAGCAGCTTATCCAGCTATGGCTACACCTTC
>TRBV7-9|-|-|16|TRBJ2-6
CASSWAMGSGANVLTF
TGTGCCAGCAGCTGGGCTATGGGCTCTGGGGCCAACGTCCTGACTTTC
>TRBV10-3|-|-|15|TRBJ2-2
CAIRERPSNTGELFF
TGTGCCATCAGGGAGCGACCCTCGAACACCGGGGAGCTGTTTTTT
>TRBV5-1|-|-|13|TRBJ2-1
CASSLEGGGEQFF
TGCGCCAGCAGCTTGGAAGGAGGGGGTGAGCAGTTCTTC
>TRBV4-3|few|TRBD2|16|TRBJ2-2
CASSQPGLAHTGELFF
TGCGCCAGCAGCCAACCGGGACTAGCCCACACCGGGGAGCTGTTTTTT
>TRBV7-9|medium-sized|-|13|TRBJ1-1
CASSYGGNTEAFF
TGTGCCAGCAGCTACGGAGGGAACACTGAAGCTTTCTTT
>TRBV27|-|TRBD1|15|TRBJ2-3
CASSLGTGGSDTQYF
TGTGCCAGCAGCCTAGGGACAGGGGGCTCAGATACGCAGTATTTT
>TRBV28|-|TRBD1|16|TRBJ2-1
CASSLLPGQGSNEQFF
TGTGCCAGCAGTTTATTGCCGGGACAGGGGAGTAATGAGCAGTTCTTC
>TRBV5-1|-|TRBD1|17|TRBJ2-7
CASSLDHMGTVAYEQYF
TGCGCCAGCAGCTTGGATCACATGGGGACAGTAGCCTACGAGCAGTACTTC
>TRBV4-1|medium-sized|-|14|TRBJ2-1
CASSQDEWDNEQFF
TGCGCCAGCAGCCAAGATGAATGGGACAATGAGCAGTTCTTC
>TRBV7-2|-|TRBD1|13|TRBJ2-5
CASSSGGGETQYF
TGTGCCAGCAGTTCAGGGGGCGGGGAGACCCAGTACTTC
>TRBV2|-|TRBD2|15|TRBJ2-3
CASGTSGSPSDTQYF
TGTGCCAGCGGAACTAGCGGGAGCCCCTCAGATACGCAGTATTTT
>TRBV28|medium-sized|TRBD1|15|TRBJ1-2
CASSGPHRGQGGYTF
TGTGCCAGCAGTGGCCCCCACAGGGGGCAAGGGGGCTACACCTTC